This T cell receptor beta chain comes out of a study of T-cell reconstitution after alpha-beta-depleted transplantation in children. Germline V gene lookup returns CDR1 SGHKS and CDR2 YYEKEE (reference sequence). Losses at the gene ends were 5 bases for V and 1 base for J; bases not matched to a gene: 5. The CDR3 is 14 amino acids. This clonotype has a count of ten or more. Molecular barcoding with unique molecular identifiers was used for the TCRbeta library. One entry per CDR3 protein, called by TCRdb with MiXCR from the PCR reads. The sample lists around 530,000 distinct CDR3 sequences, over 25% occurring once.

This specimen was PBMCs from the stem cell graft donor, taken from the stem cell graft. The clonotype originates from a human donor who donated a stem cell graft to a child with aplastic anemia. The chain carries TRBV5-5 and TRBJ1-2; 7 bases are a match to TRBD1. The CDR3 loop is CASSLGTVNYGYTF. The CDR3 region has the DNA TGTGCCAGCAGTTTAGGGACAGTTAACTATGGCTACACCTTC.